This entry features one T cell receptor (beta chain) sequence. Its antigen is unidentified. The sample originates from a study of tumor and adjacent non-tumor tissue in lung cancer. At the level of the study: Each sample yielded about 4.17 million productive TCRbeta reads on average. Study-wide results and caveats: Normal lung showed higher cumulative top 100 clone frequency than tumor.

TCRbeta libraries were built with three rounds of nested PCR, modified from ARM-PCR. TCRdb ran MiXCR on the multiplex PCR reads and lists one entry per CDR3 protein. This table has about 140,000 distinct CDR3 sequences, roughly 70% appearing once. The CDR3 length is 16 residues. Germline V CDR1 and CDR2: LGHNA, YNFKEQ. V lost 6 bases, J lost 8 bases, and 24 bases lay in between. The template was RNA from unsorted bulk tissue. Between August and November 2014, newly diagnosed, chemotherapy-naive lung cancer patients underwent thoracic surgery in China. Sequenced sample: lung tumor tissue. This TCR was sampled from a man aged 55 to 70 with small cell lung cancer. The rearrangement joins TRBV4-2 to TRBJ2-3, with D perhaps being TRBD1 or TRBD2 (5 bases each). The CDR3 region is CASSPDEGPSRVTQYF. CDR3 DNA sequence: TGTGCCAGCAGTCCCGACGAGGGACCTTCTCGGGTTACGCAGTATTTT.